This T cell receptor beta chain came from a study of blood T cell repertoires in COVID-19. Study overall: Researchers got acute and convalescent COVID-19 samples from the United States, Italy and Spain.

In the authors' workflow: Reference gene primer amplification yielded estimated nucleated cell counts. Sequencing used immunoSEQ multiplex PCR; TCRdb keeps in-frame clones, though not all of them. V and J calls and clone size are copied from that table; D and trimming were computed from the DNA. The repertoire includes a few hundred thousand clones, 70% to 90% of them detected once, and 11% sits in the top ten. Trimming cost V 5 bases and J 6 bases; bases outside gene matches: 8. Germline loops: CDR1 SGHTA, CDR2 FQGNSA. The CDR3 runs to 15 residues. The chain combines TRBV7-2 with TRBJ1-5; 9 bases fit TRBD1. The origin of this receptor is a woman in her 70s with acute or convalescent COVID-19. The sample was peripheral blood. For the CDR3, the DNA is TGTGCCAGCAGCCAGGGGGGACAGGGCGGTCAGCCCCAGCATTTT. It specifies CASSQGGQGGQPQHF.